This is a list of T cell receptor beta chains from one sample in a study of T cells after yellow fever vaccination. Each CDR3 protein is one row after TCRdb ran MiXCR on the 5' RACE reads. The data hold approximately 260,000 distinct CDR3 sequences, with about 5.2% observed a single time. The source was CD4+ T cells sorted from PBMCs, collected on the day of the yellow fever booster vaccination. Source of these receptors: a man between 18 and 29 years old who received the YFV17D yellow fever vaccine. Each CDR3 is given with its conserved first and last residue.

v_call	j_call	cdr3_aa
TRBV4-3	TRBJ2-2	CASSQEDHTGELFF
TRBV5-1	TRBJ1-4	CASSSGIIATNEKLFF
TRBV20-1	TRBJ1-5	CSATHGAGDQPQHF
TRBV20-1	TRBJ2-2	CSAGEEARPGELFF
TRBV24-1	TRBJ2-3	CATSDTAGPTDTQYF
TRBV20-1	TRBJ2-3	CSVGRAVHTDTQYF
TRBV12-3/TRBV12-4	TRBJ2-3	CASSPGTSGAHQYF
TRBV18	TRBJ2-7	CASSQANYEQYF
TRBV7-2	TRBJ1-1	CASSRQGMNTEAFF
TRBV4-2	TRBJ2-7	CASSRDRTYEQYF
TRBV5-1	TRBJ2-3	CASSSTATKDTQYF
TRBV6-6	TRBJ2-5	CASSYAGQGADQETQYF
TRBV7-3	TRBJ2-3	CASSLYRDDTQYF
TRBV19	TRBJ2-3	CASSVGSYRGPDTQYF
TRBV7-6	TRBJ1-5	CASSLRDDNQPQHF
TRBV5-1	TRBJ2-6	CASSLTGGSGANVLTF
TRBV11-2	TRBJ2-5	CASSHGPRGRETQYF
TRBV5-1	TRBJ1-1	CASSLTELNTEAFF
TRBV6-1	TRBJ2-3	CASSPTGATQYF
TRBV7-2	TRBJ1-1	CASSLALSEGTEAFF
TRBV4-2	TRBJ2-2	CASSRAGGLVGELFF
TRBV5-1	TRBJ2-7	CASSYTSGVASYEQYF
TRBV2	TRBJ1-4	CASRGPGTGGGEKLFF
TRBV7-9	TRBJ1-1	CASSPQGRGLAFF
TRBV29-1	TRBJ1-1	CSVDRNDRWTEAFF
TRBV3-1	TRBJ1-5	CASSRQGRQPQHF
TRBV12-5	TRBJ2-7	CASGLEEGQGAYEQYF
TRBV20-1	TRBJ2-3	CSARGTGTGSTDTQYF
TRBV12-3/TRBV12-4	TRBJ1-4	CASSHGQGREKLFF
TRBV10-3	TRBJ1-1	CAISEGAGQTEAFF
TRBV23-1	TRBJ2-6	CASSQSRRNSGANVLTF
TRBV18	TRBJ2-7	CASSPGDVATYEQYF
TRBV3-1	TRBJ2-7	CASSPRDTAYEQYF
TRBV5-1	TRBJ2-1	CASSLGTGHNEQFF
TRBV10-3	TRBJ2-3	CAIRRELTTDTQYF
TRBV7-2	TRBJ2-5	CASSLAGTAGETQYF
TRBV19	TRBJ2-2	CASLPLAGSNTGELFF
TRBV6-2/TRBV6-3	TRBJ1-1	CASSRGQGPGAFF
TRBV4-3	TRBJ2-4	CASSRQRGTGRNIQYF
TRBV12-3/TRBV12-4	TRBJ2-4	CASGPRQSKNIQYF
TRBV18	TRBJ2-3	CASSSSGRGTQYF
TRBV10-3	TRBJ2-3	CAISGDSDTQYF
TRBV5-1	TRBJ2-7	CASRQRDTAYEQYF
TRBV20-1	TRBJ2-4	CSASQRDIKNIQYF
TRBV9	TRBJ1-1	CASSRQGAVGTEAFF
TRBV5-4	TRBJ2-5	CASSFPEGETQYF
TRBV10-3	TRBJ1-6	CAISGPGQGNSPLHF
TRBV18	TRBJ2-7	CASGPGGGTYEQYF
TRBV19	TRBJ1-4	CASSPPRGEGEKLFF
TRBV6-5	TRBJ1-2	CASSLEAREYGYTF
TRBV6-2/TRBV6-3	TRBJ1-3	CASVAGGSGNTIYF
TRBV5-6	TRBJ2-1	CASSFRWRRSNEQFF
TRBV29-1	TRBJ2-5	CSVARVIRETQYF
TRBV5-1	TRBJ1-6	CASSFGQPNSPLHF
TRBV27	TRBJ2-5	CATGRETQYF
TRBV10-3	TRBJ2-7	CAISGGQLISYEQYF
TRBV15	TRBJ1-4	CATSSMSTAGEKLFF